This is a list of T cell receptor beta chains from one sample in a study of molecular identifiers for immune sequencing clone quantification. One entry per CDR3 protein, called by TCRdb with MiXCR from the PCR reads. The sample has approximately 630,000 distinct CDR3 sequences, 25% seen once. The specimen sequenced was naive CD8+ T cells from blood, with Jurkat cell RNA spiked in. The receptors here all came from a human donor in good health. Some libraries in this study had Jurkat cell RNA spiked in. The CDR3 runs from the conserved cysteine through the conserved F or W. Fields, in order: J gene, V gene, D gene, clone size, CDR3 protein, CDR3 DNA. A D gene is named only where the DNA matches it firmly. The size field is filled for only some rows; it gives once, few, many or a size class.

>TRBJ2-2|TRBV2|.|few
CASLSPQKSTGELFF
TGTGCCAGCCTGTCCCCGCAAAAGTCCACCGGGGAGCTGTTTTTT
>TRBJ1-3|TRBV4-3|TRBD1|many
CASSQETGTVGGNTIYF
TGCGCCAGCAGCCAAGAGACAGGGACAGTAGGTGGAAACACCATATATTTT
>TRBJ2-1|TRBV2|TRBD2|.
CASRNPLADTASYNEQFF
TGTGCCAGCAGGAACCCGCTAGCGGATACCGCCTCCTACAATGAGCAGTTCTTC
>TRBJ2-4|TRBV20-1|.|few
CSASGRTKNIQYF
TGCAGTGCTAGCGGGAGAACCAAAAACATTCAGTACTTC
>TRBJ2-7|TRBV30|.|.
CAWSVSILGEQYF
TGTGCCTGGAGTGTTTCCATCCTGGGCGAGCAGTACTTC
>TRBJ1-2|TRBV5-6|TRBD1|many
CASSYGQGANYGYTF
TGTGCCAGCAGCTACGGACAGGGAGCTAACTATGGCTACACCTTC
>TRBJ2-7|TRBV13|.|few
CASSSQPGPLYEQYF
TGTGCCAGCAGCTCCCAACCGGGACCGCTATACGAGCAGTACTTC
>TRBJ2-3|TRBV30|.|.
CAWSVGGGEPDTQYF
TGTGCCTGGAGTGTAGGGGGGGGAGAGCCGGATACGCAGTATTTT
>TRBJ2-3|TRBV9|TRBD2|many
CASSVEGLATDTQYF
TGTGCCAGCAGCGTAGAAGGACTAGCAACAGATACGCAGTATTTT
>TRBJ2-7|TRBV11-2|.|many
CASSSPQGRYEQYF
TGTGCCAGCAGCTCCCCACAGGGCCGCTACGAGCAGTACTTC
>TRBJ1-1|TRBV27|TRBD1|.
CASRTMAGQRTEAFF
TGTGCCAGCAGAACAATGGCGGGACAGAGAACTGAAGCTTTCTTT
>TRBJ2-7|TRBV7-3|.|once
CASSSVSSYEQYF
TGTGCCAGCAGCTCCGTCAGCAGCTACGAGCAGTACTTC
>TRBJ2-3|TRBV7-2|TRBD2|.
CASSLPIAGDTDTQYF
TGTGCCAGCAGCTTACCGATAGCGGGGGACACAGATACGCAGTATTTT
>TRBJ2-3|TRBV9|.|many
CASSVGLSADTQYF
TGTGCCAGCAGCGTAGGATTGAGTGCAGATACGCAGTATTTT
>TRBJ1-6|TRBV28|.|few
CASSQRQSNSPPLHF
TGTGCCAGCAGTCAACGACAGAGCAATTCCCCACCCCTCCACTTT
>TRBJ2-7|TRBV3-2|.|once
CASSLLSVRVRHEQYF
TGTGCCAGCAGCCTCCTAAGCGTCAGGGTGAGGCACGAGCAGTACTTC
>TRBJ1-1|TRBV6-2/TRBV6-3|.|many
CASRRQDLNTEAFF
TGTGCCAGCAGAAGACAGGATTTGAACACTGAAGCTTTCTTT
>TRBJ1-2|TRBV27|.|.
CASSPVLGPPTYGYTF
TGTGCCAGCAGTCCCGTTTTGGGTCCGCCTACCTATGGCTACACCTTC
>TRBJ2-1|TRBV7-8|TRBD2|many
CASSSTGLEANEQFF
TGTGCCAGCAGCTCGACGGGACTAGAGGCAAATGAGCAGTTCTTC
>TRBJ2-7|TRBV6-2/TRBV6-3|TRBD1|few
CATEIQGAYEQYF
TGTGCCACCGAGATACAGGGGGCTTACGAGCAGTACTTC